The following is a TCR beta chain sequence with its context. The data were taken from a study of sequential checkpoint blockade in melanoma. Looking at the study overall: Arm A got nivolumab then ipilimumab; arm B the reverse, 1:1.

The germline V and J ends were trimmed by 0 bases and 0 bases, with 18 bases remaining between them. Germline V gene lookup returns CDR1 LNHNV and CDR2 YYDKDF (reference sequence). CDR3 length: 18 residues. Treatment of the sample: randomized to nivolumab then ipilimumab (arm A) or the reverse (arm B). Profiled with immunoSEQ multiplex PCR; TCRdb holds only in-frame clones, not every one. Of some 8,000 clones in the sample, about 20% were seen once. The sample here was tumor tissue (inferred from file names), taken from a patient given nivolumab and ipilimumab in sequence. This clonotype originated in a human donor with melanoma. This chain uses TRBV15 with TRBJ2-7; tentatively, D is TRBD1 or TRBD2 (6 bases each). CDR3 nucleotide sequence: TGTGCCACCAGCAGAGATCTCGGGGATAGGGGGGTCTCCTACGAGCAGTACTTC. It encodes CATSRDLGDRGVSYEQYF. Together with reference TRBV15 and TRBJ2-7, the CDR3 gives the full variable domain: DAMVIQNPRYQVTQFGKPVTLSCSQTLNHNVMYWYQQKSSQAPKLLFHYYDKDFNNEADTPDNFQSRRPNTSFCFLDIRSPGLGDTAMYLCATSRDLGDRGVSYEQYFGPGTRLTVT.